One sample yielded the 22 T cell receptor beta chains listed below, sequenced in a study of vaccination and CD4 T cells after COVID-19. The Oncomine TCR Beta short-read assay was applied to DNA of cultured CD4+ T cells. MiXCR was run by TCRdb on the PCR reads, yielding one entry per CDR3 protein. This table holds about 15,000 distinct CDR3 sequences, 53% found once. The antigens these receptors bind are not known. Treatment: approximately nine-day PBMC culture with coronavirus spike peptide pools or control peptides (ViraFEST assay). The sequencing input was CD4+ T cells from blood, cultured in vitro. The receptor set was obtained from a human donor who had recovered from COVID-19.

V usage is TRBV10-3 and J usage is TRBJ2-2; TRBD1 might be the D (6 bases). Trimming took 2 bases from V and 2 from J, leaving 9 bases between them. There are 15 residues in the CDR3. From germline, CDR1 is ENHRY and CDR2 SYGVKD. CDR3 DNA: TGTGCCATCAGTGAGACAGGGACCAACACCGGGGAGCTGTTTTTT. Translated, it gives CAISETGTNTGELFF.

This clonotype was picked up a small number of times. The chain uses TRBV18 and TRBJ1-2; TRBD1 aligns across 9 bases. The germline V gene has CDR1 KGHSH and CDR2 LQKENI. This CDR3 spans 13 amino acids. V trimming: 3 bases; J trimming: 7 bases; junction bases outside the gene matches: 3. CDR3 protein: CASSPGQGGGYTF. The CDR3 DNA reads as TGTGCCAGCTCACCGGGACAGGGAGGTGGCTACACCTTC. The full variable domain, completed using reference TRBV18 and TRBJ1-2, is NAGVMQNPRHLVRRRGQEARLRCSPMKGHSHVYWYRQLPEEGLKFMVYLQKENIIDESGMPKERFSAEFPKEGPSILRIQQVVRGDSAAYFCASSPGQGGGYTFGSGTRLTVV.

The chain couples TRBV6-2 or TRBV6-3 to TRBJ2-2; maybe TRBD2 (6 bases). V was shortened by 7 bases and J by 0 bases, with 18 bases between the two germline ends. The CDR3 totals 17 residues. Germline loops: CDR1 MNHEY, CDR2 SVGEGT. The CDR3 DNA follows: TGTGCCAGCACTTATGGAACGGGGACTTCGAACACCGGGGAGCTGTTTTTT. Encoded protein: CASTYGTGTSNTGELFF.

CDR3 amino acids: CASSSRTISSSGYTF. In nucleotides, the CDR3 is TGTGCCAGCAGCTCTAGGACAATCTCTTCTAGCGGCTACACCTTC. The chain links TRBV9 to TRBJ1-2; D is possibly TRBD1 (5 bases). This CDR3 is 15 amino acids long. Trimming left V 4 bases short and J 8 bases short, with 21 bases between. Germline V gene sequence: CDR1 SGDLS, CDR2 YYNGEE.

The CDR3 reads CASSPRGETQYF. The CDR3 region has the DNA TGTGCCAGCTCACCACGAGGTGAGACCCAGTACTTC. This sequence joins TRBV18 and TRBJ2-5; D is unresolved. The CDR3 contains 12 residues. Germline CDR1 KGHSH, CDR2 LQKENI. Trimming removed 1 base at V and 5 bases at J, with 5 bases between.

V usage is TRBV20-1 and J usage is TRBJ2-2, with TRBD2 identical over 12 bases. V lost 6 bases, J lost 2 bases, and 7 bases stayed unmatched. This CDR3 region has 16 residues. CDR1 DFQATT and CDR2 SNEGSKA come from the germline V gene (reference sequence). In DNA form, the CDR3 reads TGCAGTGCGCAACTAGCGGGGGGTTATAACACCGGGGAGCTGTTTTTT. Protein product: CSAQLAGGYNTGELFF.

This sequence joins TRBV20-1 and TRBJ1-5, with D perhaps TRBD1 (5 bases). CDR1 DFQATT and CDR2 SNEGSKA come from the germline V gene (reference sequence). CDR3 length: 16 residues. The germline V and J ends were trimmed by 1 base and 8 bases, with 21 bases remaining between them. The CDR3 sequence: CSARARDLLLGEPQHF. The CDR3 DNA reads as TGCAGTGCTAGAGCCCGGGACCTACTTTTAGGGGAGCCCCAGCATTTT.

This chain links TRBV14 with TRBJ2-1; tentatively, D is TRBD2 (6 bases). Germline V gene data show CDR1 as SGHDN and CDR2 as FVKESK. The V and J ends lost 4 bases and 6 bases respectively, with 13 bases between them. CDR3 length equals 14 residues. The CDR3 region has the DNA TGTGCCAGCAGCCCTTCTAGCGTTATCAATGAGCAGTTCTTC. Translating it yields CASSPSSVINEQFF.

V gene TRBV7-2 combines with J gene TRBJ1-2; D not resolved. CDR3 length equals 11 residues. Germline V gene lookup returns CDR1 SGHTA and CDR2 FQGNSA. Trimming removed 1 base from V and 7 bases from J, with 4 bases in between. CDR3 coding DNA: TGTGCCAGCAGCTTAGGTGGTGGCTACACCTTC. This translates into CASSLGGGYTF. Filled out from reference TRBV7-2 and TRBJ1-2, the complete variable domain reads GAGVSQSPSNKVTEKGKDVELRCDPISGHTALYWYRQSLGQGLEFLIYFQGNSAPDKSGLPSDRFSAERTGGSVSTLTIQRTQQEDSAVYLCASSLGGGYTFGSGTRLTVV.

Sample share makes this clonotype large. This chain joins TRBV20-1 and TRBJ2-3, with TRBD1 matching over 7 bases. The germline V gene encodes CDR1 DFQATT and CDR2 SNEGSKA (reference sequence). J gave up 2 bases and V 3 bases, and 8 bases lay outside the gene matches. This CDR3 has 15 residues. The CDR3 spells CSASQPRGNTDTQYF. CDR3 sequence (DNA): TGCAGTGCTAGTCAACCCAGGGGGAACACAGATACGCAGTATTTT.

This clonotype was found a few times. This sequence joins TRBV10-3 and TRBJ2-3, with 11 bases matching TRBD2. The trim removed 0 bases at V and 4 bases at J, leaving 0 bases unmatched. CDR3 length equals 15 residues. Looked up from germline, CDR1 is ENHRY and CDR2 is SYGVKD. This CDR3 reads CAISESTSGADTQYF. The CDR3 bases are TGTGCCATCAGTGAGTCGACTAGCGGGGCAGATACGCAGTATTTT.

The chain has TRBV20-1 and TRBJ1-5; no clear D. V lost 1 base and J lost 1, with 5 bases in between. The length of the CDR3 is 13 residues. Germline loops: CDR1 DFQATT, CDR2 SNEGSKA (reference sequence). CDR3: CSARGTSNQPQHF. The CDR3 region has the DNA TGCAGTGCTAGAGGCACAAGCAATCAGCCCCAGCATTTT.

The chain carries TRBV7-2 and TRBJ2-3; D not resolved. Trimming shortened V by 1 base and J by 0 bases, and 8 bases separated the two germline ends. Germline lookup yields CDR1 SGHTA and CDR2 FQGNSA. This CDR3 region has 15 residues. The CDR3 loop is CASSLDYLSTDTQYF. CDR3 DNA: TGTGCCAGCAGCTTAGACTACCTTAGCACAGATACGCAGTATTTT. The full variable domain, with the rest looked up from reference TRBV7-2 and TRBJ2-3, is GAGVSQSPSNKVTEKGKDVELRCDPISGHTALYWYRQSLGQGLEFLIYFQGNSAPDKSGLPSDRFSAERTGGSVSTLTIQRTQQEDSAVYLCASSLDYLSTDTQYFGPGTRLTVL.

This clonotype was picked up a small number of times. The chain couples TRBV20-1 to TRBJ1-1; D uncertain. The CDR3 loop spans 15 amino acids. Trimming took 6 bases from V and 0 from J, leaving 17 bases between them. Per germline, CDR1 DFQATT and CDR2 SNEGSKA (reference sequence). The CDR3 is CSALRVRYMNTEAFF. The CDR3 region has the DNA TGCAGTGCCCTCCGTGTCAGGTACATGAACACTGAAGCTTTCTTT.

V gene TRBV7-2 combines with J gene TRBJ2-3; 12 bases map to TRBD2. V shed 3 bases, J shed 3 bases, and the junction held 7 bases outside the gene matches. The germline gives CDR1 SGHTA, CDR2 FQGNSA. CDR3 size: 17 residues. The CDR3 sequence is CASSLPSGRAYTDTQYF. In nucleotides, the CDR3 is TGTGCCAGCAGCTTGCCTAGCGGGAGGGCCTATACAGATACGCAGTATTTT.

This sequence joins TRBV10-2 and TRBJ2-2, with 9 bases lining up with TRBD1. The germline V gene has CDR1 WSHSY and CDR2 SAAADI. V trimming: 6 bases; J trimming: 1 base; junction bases outside the gene matches: 9. This CDR3 has 17 residues. CDR3 amino acids: CASRMNRGQGNTGELFF. DNA for the CDR3: TGCGCCAGCAGAATGAACAGGGGGCAAGGGAACACCGGGGAGCTGTTTTTT.

The chain uses TRBV6-1 and TRBJ2-5, with 12 nucleotides matching TRBD2. V lost 7 bases and J lost 0; bases outside the gene matches: 6. Germline assignment: CDR1 MNHNS and CDR2 SASEGT. This CDR3 has 16 amino acids. CDR3 residues: CASTSGGDFYQETQYF. The CDR3 nucleotides read TGTGCCAGCACTAGCGGGGGGGATTTTTACCAAGAGACCCAGTACTTC.

The CDR3 sequence is CASSSGTALLRTEAFF. The CDR3 region has the DNA TGTGCCAGCAGTTCCGGGACAGCCCTACTGCGAACTGAAGCTTTCTTT. This chain connects TRBV6-5 to TRBJ1-1, with 7 positions matching TRBD1. There are 16 residues in the CDR3. V shed 4 bases and J 5 bases; nucleotides not matched to a gene: 13. From germline, CDR1 is MNHEY and CDR2 SVGAGI.

The chain couples TRBV10-3 to TRBJ2-3, with D possibly TRBD2 on 6 matching bases. Germline CDR1 is ENHRY and CDR2 is SYGVKD. The V and J ends lost 11 bases and 5 bases respectively, with 20 bases between them. The CDR3 has 14 amino acids. CDR3 sequence: CASGGGTLGDTQYF. The DNA for the CDR3 is TGTGCCTCCGGCGGCGGGACCCTCGGAGATACGCAGTATTTT.

The chain combines TRBV19 with TRBJ1-5; no firm D call. The length of the CDR3 is 18 residues. V dropped 1 base and J dropped 2 bases, with 18 bases sitting between them. From germline, CDR1 is LNHDA and CDR2 SQIVND (reference sequence). The CDR3 DNA reads as TGTGCCAGTAGTATAGGCGAAACACTAGGACGGCGCAATCAGCCCCAGCATTTT. It encodes CASSIGETLGRRNQPQHF.

The V and J genes are TRBV28 and TRBJ1-1; the D is unclear. The CDR3 is made up of 12 amino acids. V was clipped by 6 bases and J by 6 bases, with 11 bases between them. The germline gives CDR1 MDHEN, CDR2 SYDVKM. Here the CDR3 DNA reads TGTGCCAGCAGGGCCATTAGGGCTGAAGCTTTCTTT. Translating it yields CASRAIRAEAFF.

The chain recombines TRBV20-1 with TRBJ1-4, with 7 positions matching TRBD1. The junction had 0 bases not matched to a gene; V was cut back by 4 bases and J by 4 bases. The CDR3 is made up of 12 amino acids. In germline, CDR1 is DFQATT, CDR2 SNEGSKA (reference sequence). The CDR3 sequence: CSANRGNEKLFF. The CDR3 DNA is TGCAGTGCTAACAGGGGTAATGAAAAACTGTTTTTT.